This T cell receptor (beta chain) came from a study of T cells in Graves' hyperthyroidism and ophthalmopathy. Amplification targeted TCR beta CDR3 regions from RNA transcripts. A first-round RT-PCR of the TCR CDR3 used the HTBI primer set. TCRdb reprocessed the multiplex PCR reads via MiXCR and lists one record per CDR3 protein. The sample holds under 450,000 distinct CDR3 sequences; about a sixth are singletons and the top ten take 30% to 40%. The ends were cut back, 2 bases at V and 7 bases at J, with 9 bases in the middle. Germline CDR1 SNHLY, CDR2 FYNNEI. The CDR3 sequence is 12 residues long. This sequence was found in a woman between 25 and 40 years old with Graves' hyperthyroidism that later progressed to Graves' ophthalmopathy. The rearrangement joins TRBV2 to TRBJ2-7; D uncertain. The sequencing input was blood. This CDR3 reads CASSERFGEQYV. The DNA of the CDR3 is TGTGCCAGCAGTGAAAGATTTGGGGAGCAGTACGTC.